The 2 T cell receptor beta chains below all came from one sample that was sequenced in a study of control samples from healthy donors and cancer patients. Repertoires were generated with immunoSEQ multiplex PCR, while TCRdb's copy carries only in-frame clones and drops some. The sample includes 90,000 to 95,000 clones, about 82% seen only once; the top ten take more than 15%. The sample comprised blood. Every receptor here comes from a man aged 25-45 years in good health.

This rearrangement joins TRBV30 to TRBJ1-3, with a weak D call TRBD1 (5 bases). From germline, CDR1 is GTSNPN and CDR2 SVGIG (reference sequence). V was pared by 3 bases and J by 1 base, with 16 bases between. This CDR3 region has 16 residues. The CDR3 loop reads CAWSQGRTWSGNTIYF. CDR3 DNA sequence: TGTGCCTGGAGCCAGGGACGGACGTGGTCTGGAAACACCATATATTTT. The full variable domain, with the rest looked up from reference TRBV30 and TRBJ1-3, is SQTIHQWPATLVQPVGSPLSLECTVEGTSNPNLYWYRQAAGRGLQLLFYSVGIGQISSEVPQNLSASRPQDRQFILSSKKLLLSDSGFYLCAWSQGRTWSGNTIYFGEGSWLTVV.

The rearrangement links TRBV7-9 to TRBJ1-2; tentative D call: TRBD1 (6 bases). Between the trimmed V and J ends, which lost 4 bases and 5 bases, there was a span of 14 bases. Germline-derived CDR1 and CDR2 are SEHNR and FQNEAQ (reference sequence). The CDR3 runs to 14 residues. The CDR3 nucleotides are TGTGCCAGCAGCTCGGACAGCAAGCCTTATGGCTACACCTTC. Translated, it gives CASSSDSKPYGYTF.